This record concerns one TCR beta chain sequence. J lost 0 bases, V lost 7 bases, and 12 bases had no gene match. This CDR3 region has 17 residues. Germline V lookup: CDR1 MDHEN, CDR2 SYDVKM. The data are from a study of blood T cell repertoires in COVID-19. For the study at large: COVID-19 samples collected from the United States, Italy and Spain covered acute and convalescent phases. The analysed material was cDNA or gDNA that came from T cells, B-cell-depleted T cells, or PBMCs.

Original data processing: Reference gene primer amplification gave estimated nucleated cell counts. Using immunoSEQ multiplex PCR, the repertoire was profiled, and TCRdb retains in-frame clones only, with some absent. The V and J calls and clone size are taken from that table; D and trimming were inferred from the DNA. The sample contains approximately 150,000 clones, approximately 88% of which appear only once. The V gene is TRBV28, the J gene TRBJ2-4, with TRBD2 matching over 7 bases. The specimen sequenced was peripheral blood. This TCR was sampled from a human donor in a cohort sampled during active COVID-19. The CDR3: CASTSAGPTLAKNIQYF. For the CDR3, the DNA is TGTGCCAGCACCTCAGCGGGACCTACTCTAGCCAAAAACATTCAGTACTTC.